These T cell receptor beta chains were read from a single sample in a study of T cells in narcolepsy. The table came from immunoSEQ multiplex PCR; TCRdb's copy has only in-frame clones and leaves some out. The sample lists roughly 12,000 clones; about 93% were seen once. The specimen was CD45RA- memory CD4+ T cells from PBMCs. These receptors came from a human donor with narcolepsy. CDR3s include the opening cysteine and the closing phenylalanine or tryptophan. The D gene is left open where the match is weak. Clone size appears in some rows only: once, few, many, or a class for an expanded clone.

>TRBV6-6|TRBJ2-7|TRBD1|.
TGTGCCAGCAGTGGGACAGCTGCCTACGAGCAGTACTTC
CASSGTAAYEQYF
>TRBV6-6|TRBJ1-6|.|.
TGTGCCAGCAGTTACTCGTTAGGGGGTTCACCCCTCCACTTT
CASSYSLGGSPLHF
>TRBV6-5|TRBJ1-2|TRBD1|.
TGTGCCAGCAGCACAGGGGGCTATGGCTACACCTTC
CASSTGGYGYTF
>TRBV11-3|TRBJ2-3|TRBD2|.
TGTGCCAGCAGCCCCGGGACTAGCGGACTCTGGGATACGCAGTATTTT
CASSPGTSGLWDTQYF
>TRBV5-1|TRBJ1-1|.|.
TGCGCCAGCAGCTTGCTAGGGAACACTGAAGCTTTCTTT
CASSLLGNTEAFF
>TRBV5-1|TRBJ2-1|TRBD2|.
TGCGCCAGCAGCGATGGGACTAGCGGTCACAATGAGCAGTTCTTC
CASSDGTSGHNEQFF
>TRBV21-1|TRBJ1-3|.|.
TGTGCCAGCAGCCCTCTTGGGCAGGGGACAAACACCATATATTTT
CASSPLGQGTNTIYF
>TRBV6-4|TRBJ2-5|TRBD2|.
TGTGCCAGTACGGGACTAGCGGATCCAGAGACCCAGTACTTC
CASTGLADPETQYF
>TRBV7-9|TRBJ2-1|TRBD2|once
TGTGCCAGCGCGGGGGTTTATGGTGAGCAGTTCTTC
CASAGVYGEQFF
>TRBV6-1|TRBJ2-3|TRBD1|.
TGTGCCAGCAGTGAACGACAGGGTCGGGCAGATACGCAGTATTTT
CASSERQGRADTQYF
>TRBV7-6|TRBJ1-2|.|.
TGTGCCAGCAGCTCCGGAGGGCCCGAGCTCACCTTC
CASSSGGPELTF
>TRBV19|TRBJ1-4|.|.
TGTGCCAGTAACTCCCGGACAGACGCTAATGAAAAACTGTTTTTT
CASNSRTDANEKLFF
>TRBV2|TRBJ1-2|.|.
TGTGCCAGCAGTGAAGGGCAACTCTATGGCTACACCTTC
CASSEGQLYGYTF
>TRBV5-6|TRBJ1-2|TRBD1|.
TGTGCCAGCAGCTTGGTTGCGGACAGGGGAAATGGCTACACCTTC
CASSLVADRGNGYTF
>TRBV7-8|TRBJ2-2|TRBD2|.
TGTGCCACCAGACTAGCGGGGGGGCCGAACACCGGGGAGCTGTTTTTT
CATRLAGGPNTGELFF
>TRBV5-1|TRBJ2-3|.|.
TGCGCCAGCAGGGACCAGGGAGGCACAGATACGCAGTATTTT
CASRDQGGTDTQYF
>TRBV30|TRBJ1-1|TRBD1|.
TGTGCCTGGATTCGCAGGGGGCTGGGAGATGAAGCTTTCTTT
CAWIRRGLGDEAFF
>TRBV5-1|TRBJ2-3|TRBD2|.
TGCGCCAGCAGCTTGGGATCTAGCGGGAGCGCAGATACGCAGTATTTT
CASSLGSSGSADTQYF
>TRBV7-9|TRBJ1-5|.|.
TGTGCCAGCAGCTTAGTAGGAGCGTCAGTCGTCAATCAGCCCCAGCATTTT
CASSLVGASVVNQPQHF
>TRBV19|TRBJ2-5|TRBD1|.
TGTGCCAGTAGTATAGTGCCGGGACAGGGGTTGGAGACCCAGTACTTC
CASSIVPGQGLETQYF
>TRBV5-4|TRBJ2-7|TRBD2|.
TGTGCCAGCAGCGAGGGACTAGTTTATTACGAGCAGTACTTC
CASSEGLVYYEQYF
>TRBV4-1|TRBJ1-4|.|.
TGCGCCAGCAGCCAGACAGGTCCAAATGAAAAACTGTTTTTT
CASSQTGPNEKLFF
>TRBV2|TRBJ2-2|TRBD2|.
TGTGCCAGCAGAGTTAGCGGGGCCGGGGAGCTGTTTTTT
CASRVSGAGELFF
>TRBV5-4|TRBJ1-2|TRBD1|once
TGTGCCAGCAGCCTAGGGGGCGAAAACTATGGCTACACCTTC
CASSLGGENYGYTF
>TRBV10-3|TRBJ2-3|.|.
TGTGCCATCAGTGAACCCGGTCCCAGCACAGATACGCAGTATTTT
CAISEPGPSTDTQYF
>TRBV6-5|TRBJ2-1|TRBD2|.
TGTGCCAGCACTGAGTCTAGCGGGAGGAATGAGCAGTTCTTC
CASTESSGRNEQFF
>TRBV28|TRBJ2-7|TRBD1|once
TGTGCCAGCAGTCCCTCGACAGGGGGGGCCTACGAGCAGTACTTC
CASSPSTGGAYEQYF
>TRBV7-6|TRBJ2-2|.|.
TGTGCCAGCAGCTTAGAGGCTCTCTCGGCCGGGGAGCTGTTTTTT
CASSLEALSAGELFF
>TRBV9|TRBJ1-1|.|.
TGTGCCAGCAGCGTAGGGGCAGGGAACATGAACACTGAAGCTTTCTTT
CASSVGAGNMNTEAFF
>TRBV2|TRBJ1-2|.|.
TGTGCCAGCAGTGTCAGGGAAGCCTATGGCTACACCTTC
CASSVREAYGYTF
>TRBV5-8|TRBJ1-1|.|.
TGTGCCAGCACACCGACCAGGGTAAACACTGAAGCTTTCTTT
CASTPTRVNTEAFF
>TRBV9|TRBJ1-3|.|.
TGTGCCAGCAGCGCAAGTCCGGGAAACACCATATATTTT
CASSASPGNTIYF